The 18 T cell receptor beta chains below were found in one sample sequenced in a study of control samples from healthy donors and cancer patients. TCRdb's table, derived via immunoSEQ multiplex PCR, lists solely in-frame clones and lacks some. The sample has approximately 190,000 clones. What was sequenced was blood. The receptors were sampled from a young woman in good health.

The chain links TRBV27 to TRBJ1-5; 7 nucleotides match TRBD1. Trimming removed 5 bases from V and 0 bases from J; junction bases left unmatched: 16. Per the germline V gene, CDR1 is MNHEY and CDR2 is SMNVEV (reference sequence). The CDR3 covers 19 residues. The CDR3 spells CASSHRGPNVWDSNQPQHF. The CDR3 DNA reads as TGTGCCAGCAGTCACAGGGGCCCCAACGTCTGGGATAGCAATCAGCCCCAGCATTTT.

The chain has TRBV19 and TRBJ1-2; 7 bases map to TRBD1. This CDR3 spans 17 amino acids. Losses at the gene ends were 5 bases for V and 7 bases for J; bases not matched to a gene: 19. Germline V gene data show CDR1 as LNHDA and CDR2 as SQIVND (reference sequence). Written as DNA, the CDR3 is TGTGCCAGTAGTGTGGAACCCACAGGGGCTAACAAACGTGGCTACACCTTC. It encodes CASSVEPTGANKRGYTF.

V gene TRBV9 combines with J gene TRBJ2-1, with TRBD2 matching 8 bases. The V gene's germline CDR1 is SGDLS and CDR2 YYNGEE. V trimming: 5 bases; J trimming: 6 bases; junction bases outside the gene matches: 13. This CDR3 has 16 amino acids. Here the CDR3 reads CASSFSGEISSNEQFF. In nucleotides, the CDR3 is TGTGCCAGCAGTTTTAGCGGGGAAATAAGTAGCAATGAGCAGTTCTTC. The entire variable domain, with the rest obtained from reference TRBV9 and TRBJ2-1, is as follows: DSGVTQTPKHLITATGQRVTLRCSPRSGDLSVYWYQQSLDQGLQFLIQYYNGEERAKGNILERFSAQQFPDLHSELNLSSLELGDSALYFCASSFSGEISSNEQFFGPGTRLTVL.

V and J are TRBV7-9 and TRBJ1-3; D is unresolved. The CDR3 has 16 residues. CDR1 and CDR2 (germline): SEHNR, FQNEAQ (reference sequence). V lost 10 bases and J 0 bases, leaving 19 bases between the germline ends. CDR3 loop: CAIVVRIGFSGNTIYF. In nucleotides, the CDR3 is TGTGCCATCGTCGTACGAATTGGCTTCTCTGGAAACACCATATATTTT.

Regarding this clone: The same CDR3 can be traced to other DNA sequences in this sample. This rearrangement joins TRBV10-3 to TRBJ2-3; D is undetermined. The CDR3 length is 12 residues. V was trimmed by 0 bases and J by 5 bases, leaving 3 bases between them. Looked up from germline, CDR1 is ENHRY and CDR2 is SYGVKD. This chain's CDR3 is CAISESRDTQYF. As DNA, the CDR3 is TGTGCCATCAGTGAGTCGAGAGATACGCAGTATTTT.

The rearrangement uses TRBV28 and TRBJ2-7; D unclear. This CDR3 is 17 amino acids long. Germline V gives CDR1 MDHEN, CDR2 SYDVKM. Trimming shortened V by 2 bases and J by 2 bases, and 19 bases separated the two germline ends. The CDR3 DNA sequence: TGTGCCAGCAGTTTAAGTGGGCAGGCGATAAACCCCTACGAGCAGTACTTC. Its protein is CASSLSGQAINPYEQYF.

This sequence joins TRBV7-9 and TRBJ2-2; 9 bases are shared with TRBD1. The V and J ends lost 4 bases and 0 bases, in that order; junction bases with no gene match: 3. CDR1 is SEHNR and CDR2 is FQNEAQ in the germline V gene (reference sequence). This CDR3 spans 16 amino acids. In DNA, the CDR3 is TGTGCCAGCAGCTCAAGACAGGGGGCGAACACCGGGGAGCTGTTTTTT. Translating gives CASSSRQGANTGELFF.

The DNA of the CDR3 is TGTGCCAGCAGGGGGAGACAGACAGATGGCTACACCTTC. Translating it yields CASRGRQTDGYTF. J is TRBJ1-2 and V is TRBV2; possibly TRBD1 for D (5 bases). Trimming took 6 bases from V and 6 from J, leaving 14 bases between them. Germline CDR1 reads SNHLY; CDR2 reads FYNNEI. The CDR3 has 13 residues.

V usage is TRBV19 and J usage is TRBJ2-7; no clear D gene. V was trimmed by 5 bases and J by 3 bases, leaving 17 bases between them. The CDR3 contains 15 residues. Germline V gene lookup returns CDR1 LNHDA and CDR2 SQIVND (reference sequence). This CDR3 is CASSLGLESGYEQYF. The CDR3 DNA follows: TGTGCCAGTAGTCTTGGGCTGGAGTCGGGCTACGAGCAGTACTTC.

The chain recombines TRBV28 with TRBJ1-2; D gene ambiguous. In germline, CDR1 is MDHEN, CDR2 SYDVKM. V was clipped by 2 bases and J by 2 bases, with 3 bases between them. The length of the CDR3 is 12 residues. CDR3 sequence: CASSLQNYGYTF. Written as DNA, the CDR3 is TGTGCCAGCAGTTTACAAAACTATGGCTACACCTTC.

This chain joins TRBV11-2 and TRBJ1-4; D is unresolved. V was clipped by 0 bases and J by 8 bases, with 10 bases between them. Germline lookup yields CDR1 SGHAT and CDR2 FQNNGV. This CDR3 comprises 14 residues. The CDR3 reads CASSLDPMEEKLFF. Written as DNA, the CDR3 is TGTGCCAGCAGCTTAGACCCTATGGAGGAAAAACTGTTTTTT.

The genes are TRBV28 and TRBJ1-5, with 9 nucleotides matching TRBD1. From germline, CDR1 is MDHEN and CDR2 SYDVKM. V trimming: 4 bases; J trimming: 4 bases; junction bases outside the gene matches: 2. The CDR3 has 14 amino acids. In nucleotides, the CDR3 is TGTGCCAGCAGTTCGGGACAGGGTAATCAGCCCCAGCATTTT. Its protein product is CASSSGQGNQPQHF.

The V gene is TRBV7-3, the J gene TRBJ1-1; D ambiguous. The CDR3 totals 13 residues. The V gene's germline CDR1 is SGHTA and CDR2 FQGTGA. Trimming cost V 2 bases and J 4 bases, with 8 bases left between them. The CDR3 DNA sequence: TGTGCCAGCAGCTTAGCTGACGGCACTGAAGCTTTCTTT. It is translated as CASSLADGTEAFF. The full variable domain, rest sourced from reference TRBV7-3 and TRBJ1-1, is GAGVSQTPSNKVTEKGKYVELRCDPISGHTALYWYRQSLGQGPEFLIYFQGTGAADDSGLPNDRFFAVRPEGSVSTLKIQRTERGDSAVYLCASSLADGTEAFFGQGTRLTVV.

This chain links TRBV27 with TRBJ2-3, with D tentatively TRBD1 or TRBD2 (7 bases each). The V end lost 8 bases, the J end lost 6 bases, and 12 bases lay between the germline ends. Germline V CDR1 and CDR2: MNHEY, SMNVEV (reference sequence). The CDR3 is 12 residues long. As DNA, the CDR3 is TGTGCCAGCGGGAGGGGGCCTGATACGCAGTATTTT. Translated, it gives CASGRGPDTQYF.

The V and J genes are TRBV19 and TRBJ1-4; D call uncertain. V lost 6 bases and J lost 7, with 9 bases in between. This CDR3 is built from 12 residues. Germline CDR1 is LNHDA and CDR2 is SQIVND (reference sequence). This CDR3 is CASRLLVEKLFF. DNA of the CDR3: TGTGCCAGTAGACTCTTGGTTGAAAAACTGTTTTTT.

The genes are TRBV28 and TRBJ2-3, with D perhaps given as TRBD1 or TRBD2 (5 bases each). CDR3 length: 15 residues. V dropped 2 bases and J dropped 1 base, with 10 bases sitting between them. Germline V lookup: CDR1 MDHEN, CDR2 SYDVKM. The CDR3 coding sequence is TGTGCCAGCAGTTTAATGGGGGTCCGCACAGATACGCAGTATTTT. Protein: CASSLMGVRTDTQYF.

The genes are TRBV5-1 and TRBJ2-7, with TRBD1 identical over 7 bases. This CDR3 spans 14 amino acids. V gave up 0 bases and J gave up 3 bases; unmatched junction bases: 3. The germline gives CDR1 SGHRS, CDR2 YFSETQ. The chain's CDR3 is CASSLASGGYEQYF. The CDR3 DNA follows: TGCGCCAGCAGCTTGGCGTCAGGGGGCTACGAGCAGTACTTC. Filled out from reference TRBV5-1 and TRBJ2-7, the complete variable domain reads KAGVTQTPRYLIKTRGQQVTLSCSPISGHRSVSWYQQTPGQGLQFLFEYFSETQRNKGNFPGRFSGRQFSNSRSEMNVSTLELGDSALYLCASSLASGGYEQYFGPGTRLTVT.

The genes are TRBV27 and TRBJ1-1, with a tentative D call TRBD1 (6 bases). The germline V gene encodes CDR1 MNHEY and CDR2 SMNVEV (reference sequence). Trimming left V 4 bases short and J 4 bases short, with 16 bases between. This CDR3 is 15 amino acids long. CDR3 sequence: CASSSVNRVFTEAFF. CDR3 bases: TGTGCCAGCAGTTCTGTAAACAGGGTATTCACTGAAGCTTTCTTT.